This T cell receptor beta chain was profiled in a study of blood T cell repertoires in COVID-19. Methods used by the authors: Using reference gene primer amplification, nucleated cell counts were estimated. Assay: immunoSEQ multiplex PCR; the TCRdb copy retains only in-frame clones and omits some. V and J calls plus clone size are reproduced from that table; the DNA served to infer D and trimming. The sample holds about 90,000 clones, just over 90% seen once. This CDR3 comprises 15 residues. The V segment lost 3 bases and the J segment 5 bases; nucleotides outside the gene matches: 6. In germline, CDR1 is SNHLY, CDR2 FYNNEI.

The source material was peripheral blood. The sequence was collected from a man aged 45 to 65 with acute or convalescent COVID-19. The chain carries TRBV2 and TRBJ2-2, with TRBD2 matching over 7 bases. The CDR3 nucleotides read TGTGCCAGCAGTGATGGGCTAGCGGCAACCGGGGAGCTGTTTTTT. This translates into CASSDGLAATGELFF.